The 2 T cell receptor beta chains presented below share a single source sample, sequenced in a study of blood T cell repertoires in COVID-19. Measured with immunoSEQ multiplex PCR; TCRdb has only the in-frame clones, and not every one. Here the sample spans roughly 120,000 clones, over 65% being singletons. Sequenced material: peripheral blood. The receptors come from a human donor with acute or convalescent COVID-19. The donor label of this sample is uncertain.

This sequence joins TRBV2 and TRBJ1-2; D might be TRBD1 (6 bases). The V gene's germline CDR1 is SNHLY and CDR2 FYNNEI. The CDR3 spans 19 residues. The ends were cut back, 2 bases at V and 5 bases at J, with 27 bases in the middle. The CDR3 reads CASSETSWRVQGRGYGYTF. CDR3 DNA: TGTGCCAGCAGTGAAACTTCATGGAGAGTACAGGGCCGCGGGTATGGCTACACCTTC.

This clone was detected only once. The rearrangement uses TRBV27 and TRBJ1-2, with TRBD1 matching 11 bases. With 4 bases clipped from V and 6 bases from J, the junction kept 7 bases outside the gene matches. Germline V lookup: CDR1 MNHEY, CDR2 SMNVEV (reference sequence). The CDR3 length is 15 residues. The CDR3 sequence is CASSSPDRGLDGYTF. The CDR3 DNA reads as TGTGCCAGCAGTTCGCCGGACAGGGGGCTCGATGGCTACACCTTC.